These 17 T cell receptor beta chains came from one sample sequenced in a study of blood T cell repertoires in COVID-19. Libraries were prepared by immunoSEQ multiplex PCR; TCRdb keeps only in-frame clonotypes and omits some of them. The sample lists 20,000 or so clones, around 81% seen once, with approximately 13% in the top ten. The sequenced sample was peripheral blood. These receptors were taken from a man aged 40-55 years with active or convalescent COVID-19.

The V gene is TRBV5-1, the J gene TRBJ2-7; tentatively, D is TRBD1 (5 bases). This CDR3 contains 14 residues. The V gene's germline CDR1 is SGHRS and CDR2 YFSETQ. Trimming removed 3 bases at V and 4 bases at J, with 14 bases between. CDR3: CASSSERTPYEQYF. CDR3 DNA sequence: TGCGCCAGCAGCTCAGAGAGGACACCATACGAGCAGTACTTC.

The table lists this clone with a count of one. This chain connects TRBV6-1 to TRBJ1-1, with D possibly TRBD1 on 5 matching bases. This CDR3 comprises 17 residues. Germline V CDR1 and CDR2: MNHNS, SASEGT. Trimming took off 4 bases at V and 0 bases at J, with 18 bases between the two ends. The CDR3 here is CASSGVGAGPLNTEAFF. DNA of the CDR3: TGTGCCAGCAGTGGTGTGGGAGCGGGACCCTTGAACACTGAAGCTTTCTTT.

About this clone: At one boundary the junction diverges from the germline segment, which might be a read error. The genes are TRBV24-1 and TRBJ2-7; 11 positions agree with TRBD1. Germline V CDR1 and CDR2: KGHDR, SFDVKD. This CDR3 has 12 residues. CDR3 protein: CATSDLIGTGGF. The DNA for the CDR3 is TGTGCCACCAGTGATTTGATCGGGACAGGGGGGTTC.

This chain joins TRBV3-1 (or the pseudogene TRBV3-2) and TRBJ2-5, with TRBD2 matching 9 bases. The ends lost 4 bases at V and 2 bases at J; junction bases unmatched: 5. This CDR3 has 15 residues. Germline CDR1 reads LGHDT; CDR2 reads YNNKEL (reference sequence). CDR3 loop: CASSRGGVPQETQYF. CDR3 bases: TGTGCCAGCAGCCGCGGGGGGGTCCCGCAAGAGACCCAGTACTTC.

V and J are TRBV7-2 and TRBJ2-7; tentatively, D is TRBD2 (5 bases). The germline CDR1 and CDR2 sequences are SGHTA and FQGNSA. This CDR3 comprises 15 residues. V lost 0 bases and J 5 bases, leaving 14 bases between the germline ends. The DNA of the CDR3 is TGTGCCAGCAGCTTAGCGGGTCGCGTCGGGGACGAGCAGTACTTC. Translation gives CASSLAGRVGDEQYF.

The CDR3 DNA reads TGTGCCAGCAGTTACTCGGGAGCAACCTTCACAGATACGCAGTATTTT. This sequence encodes CASSYSGATFTDTQYF. The chain employs TRBV6-5 and TRBJ2-3, with D perhaps TRBD2 (5 bases). Trimming left V 0 bases short and J 2 bases short, with 12 bases between. The CDR3 sequence is 16 residues long. Germline CDR1 MNHEY, CDR2 SVGAGI.

The chain couples TRBV13 to TRBJ2-3, with 12 bases lining up with TRBD1. The germline V gene has CDR1 PRHDT and CDR2 FYEKMQ (reference sequence). V lost 3 bases, J lost 4 bases, and 5 bases stayed unmatched. This CDR3 spans 16 amino acids. The CDR3 coding sequence is TGTGCCAGCAGCTTTACCGGGACAGGGGGCTCAGATACGCAGTATTTT. Its translation: CASSFTGTGGSDTQYF. The full variable domain, with the rest looked up from reference TRBV13 and TRBJ2-3, is AAGVIQSPRHLIKEKRETATLKCYPIPRHDTVYWYQQGPGQDPQFLISFYEKMQSDKGSIPDRFSAQQFSDYHSELNMSSLELGDSALYFCASSFTGTGGSDTQYFGPGTRLTVL.

The CDR3 DNA is TGTGCCAGCAGTTACCCATGGGGCTTAGTCACTGAAGCTTTCTTT. Protein sequence: CASSYPWGLVTEAFF. The V and J genes are TRBV6-2 or TRBV6-3 and TRBJ1-1; possibly TRBD1 for D (5 bases). Germline V lookup: CDR1 MNHEY, CDR2 SVGEGT. V was shortened by 2 bases and J by 4 bases, with 14 bases between the two germline ends. The length of the CDR3 is 15 residues.

This clone has a handful of counts. This chain links TRBV10-3 with TRBJ2-3, with a tentative D call TRBD1 (6 bases). The CDR3 length is 16 residues. Germline CDR1 ENHRY, CDR2 SYGVKD. V lost 3 bases and J lost 2, with 15 bases in between. The CDR3 is CAISEPMTGFTDTQYF. Written as DNA, the CDR3 is TGTGCCATCAGTGAACCAATGACAGGTTTCACAGATACGCAGTATTTT.

This chain links TRBV18 with TRBJ2-3; 7 bases are a match to TRBD2. The V gene end was trimmed by 0 bases and the J gene end by 4 bases; junction bases not matched to a gene: 4. The germline V gene encodes CDR1 KGHSH and CDR2 LQKENI. CDR3 length: 15 residues. The CDR3 loop is CASSPPGGVPDTQYF. DNA for the CDR3: TGTGCCAGCTCACCACCGGGGGGGGTTCCAGATACGCAGTATTTT.

This chain joins TRBV14 and TRBJ1-6; D possibly corresponds to TRBD1 (5 bases). The CDR3 sequence is 16 residues long. V lost 0 bases, J lost 9 bases, and 15 bases lay in between. Per germline, CDR1 SGHDN and CDR2 FVKESK. CDR3 loop: CASSQDAGTRGSPLHF. The CDR3 nucleotides are TGTGCCAGCAGCCAAGATGCCGGGACTAGGGGTTCACCCCTCCACTTT. The full variable domain, completed using reference TRBV14 and TRBJ1-6, is EAGVTQFPSHSVIEKGQTVTLRCDPISGHDNLYWYRRVMGKEIKFLLHFVKESKQDESGMPNNRFLAERTGGTYSTLKVQPAELEDSGVYFCASSQDAGTRGSPLHFGNGTRLTVT.

The chain carries TRBV6-2 or TRBV6-3 and TRBJ2-5; the match to TRBD2 covers 8 bases. Trimming at V came to 0 bases and at J to 1 base, leaving 10 bases not matched to a gene. Looked up from germline, CDR1 is MNHEY and CDR2 is SVGEGT. The CDR3 extends over 18 amino acids. In nucleotides, the CDR3 is TGTGCCAGCAGTTACTCTTTTTACACTAGCGGCATCCAAGAGACCCAGTACTTC. This sequence encodes CASSYSFYTSGIQETQYF.

The V gene is TRBV19, the J gene TRBJ2-7; D unresolved. Trimming shortened V by 6 bases and J by 3 bases, and 12 bases separated the two germline ends. Germline-derived CDR1 and CDR2 are LNHDA and SQIVND (reference sequence). The CDR3 covers 13 residues. CDR3 sequence: CASSLTSVYEQYF. As DNA, the CDR3 is TGTGCCAGTAGCCTAACTTCGGTCTACGAGCAGTACTTC.

In this sample, this clone turned up a few times. The V call is TRBV6-5, the J call TRBJ2-5; 7 nucleotides align to TRBD2. Germline assignment: CDR1 MNHEY and CDR2 SVGAGI. The trim removed 0 bases at V and 2 bases at J, leaving 3 bases unmatched. This CDR3 region has 15 residues. The CDR3 nucleotides read TGTGCCAGCAGTTACTCGGGGACTATACAAGAGACCCAGTACTTC. Translation gives CASSYSGTIQETQYF.

The count of this clone is one. The chain uses TRBV9 and TRBJ1-6; 7 nucleotides agree with TRBD1. The CDR3 has 16 amino acids. CDR1 and CDR2 (germline): SGDLS, YYNGEE. Trimming removed 4 bases from V and 9 bases from J; junction bases left unmatched: 13. In nucleotides, the CDR3 is TGTGCCAGCAGCCCGAGTTATCACAGGGGAACTTCACCCCTCCACTTT. Protein: CASSPSYHRGTSPLHF.

The chain carries TRBV5-1 and TRBJ1-1; TRBD1 matches 9 bases. V trimming: 0 bases; J trimming: 3 bases; junction bases outside the gene matches: 3. The CDR3 is 15 amino acids. Germline values: CDR1 SGHRS, CDR2 YFSETQ. In DNA form, the CDR3 reads TGCGCCAGCAGCTTGGATGGACAGGGGTACACTGAAGCTTTCTTT. Translation gives CASSLDGQGYTEAFF. Using reference TRBV5-1 and TRBJ1-1 for the parts outside the CDR3, the full variable domain is KAGVTQTPRYLIKTRGQQVTLSCSPISGHRSVSWYQQTPGQGLQFLFEYFSETQRNKGNFPGRFSGRQFSNSRSEMNVSTLELGDSALYLCASSLDGQGYTEAFFGQGTRLTVV.

CDR3 loop: CASSLQGSQPQHF. CDR3 in DNA: TGTGCCAGCAGCTTACAGGGGTCCCAGCCCCAGCATTTT. The rearrangement uses TRBV5-4 and TRBJ1-5; TRBD1 aligns across 7 bases. V gave up 2 bases and J gave up 7 bases; unmatched junction bases: 3. This CDR3 is 13 amino acids long. Germline lookup yields CDR1 SGHNT and CDR2 YYREEE (reference sequence).